These 7 T cell receptor beta chains were sequenced from one sample in a study of control samples from healthy donors and cancer patients. Profiling relied on immunoSEQ multiplex PCR, and the TCRdb table lists in-frame clones only, not all of them. Of tens of thousands of clones listed, roughly 84% are singletons. Sequenced sample: PBMCs. The receptors derive from a man between 65 and 85 years old with lung cancer.

The chain has TRBV28 and TRBJ1-5; no clear D gene. The ends were cut back, 5 bases at V and 1 base at J, with 12 bases in the middle. The CDR3 loop spans 15 amino acids. The germline V gene has CDR1 MDHEN and CDR2 SYDVKM. The CDR3 sequence: CASSLLGGSNQPQHF. Written as DNA, the CDR3 is TGTGCCAGCAGTCTTCTCGGAGGGAGCAATCAGCCCCAGCATTTT.

V usage is TRBV2 and J usage is TRBJ2-1; a weak D match, TRBD2 (6 bases). The CDR3 runs to 14 residues. Germline lookup yields CDR1 SNHLY and CDR2 FYNNEI. The germline V and J ends were trimmed by 7 bases and 7 bases, with 17 bases remaining between them. The CDR3 reads CASTRDLPGNEQFF. In DNA, the CDR3 is TGTGCCAGCACCCGGGACTTACCGGGTAATGAGCAGTTCTTC.

The chain uses TRBV24-1 and TRBJ2-5, with 8 bases identical to TRBD1. The CDR3 runs to 15 residues. Germline-derived CDR1 and CDR2 are KGHDR and SFDVKD. J gave up 4 bases and V 0 bases, and 3 bases lay outside the gene matches. Here the CDR3 DNA reads TGTGCCACCAGTGATTTGAGGACAGGGAGAGAGACCCAGTACTTC. Translated, it gives CATSDLRTGRETQYF.

The chain is built from TRBV11-2 and TRBJ2-3; D unclear. The CDR3 has 14 residues. V gave up 4 bases and J gave up 6 bases, with 14 bases separating them. CDR1 and CDR2 from the germline V gene are SGHAT and FQNNGV. CDR3 nucleotide sequence: TGTGCCAGCAGCTCCGCATCAGCGAGGGATACGCAGTATTTT. This gives the protein CASSSASARDTQYF.

V and J are TRBV19 and TRBJ1-1; D gene ambiguous. CDR3 length: 14 amino acids. Germline V gene data show CDR1 as LNHDA and CDR2 as SQIVND (reference sequence). The ends were cut back, 7 bases at V and 3 bases at J, with 15 bases in the middle. The CDR3 region is CASTFGPRDTEAFF. The DNA of the CDR3 is TGTGCCAGTACCTTCGGACCGAGGGACACTGAAGCTTTCTTT. Full variable domain (missing parts from reference TRBV19 and TRBJ1-1): DGGITQSPKYLFRKEGQNVTLSCEQNLNHDAMYWYRQDPGQGLRLIYYSQIVNDFQKGDIAEGYSVSREKKESFPLTVTSAQKNPTAFYLCASTFGPRDTEAFFGQGTRLTVV.

This clone was observed a handful of times. This chain links TRBV5-5 with TRBJ2-7; D not certain. Trimming left V 0 bases short and J 9 bases short, with 10 bases between. Germline V CDR1 and CDR2: SGHKS, YYEKEE (reference sequence). CDR3 size: 12 residues. The CDR3 DNA follows: TGTGCCAGCAGCTTGGTCCGCGGTTGGCAGTACTTC. This codes for CASSLVRGWQYF.

The chain uses TRBV6-2 or TRBV6-3 and TRBJ2-3; the match to TRBD2 covers 8 bases. The CDR3 loop spans 15 amino acids. V dropped 5 bases and J dropped 6; count of bases not matched to a gene: 10. CDR1 is MNHEY and CDR2 is SVGEGT in the germline V gene. CDR3 bases: TGTGCCAGCAGTACCGTAGCGGGGCTTACCGATACGCAGTATTTT. Amino acid sequence: CASSTVAGLTDTQYF.